Presented here are 21 T cell receptor beta chains from one specimen sequenced in a study of radiotherapy plus CTLA-4 blockade in lung cancer listed by TCRdb under 2018. The library was produced with the immunoSEQ multiplex PCR assay. The immuneACCESS repertoire file appears here via TCRdb, limited to in-frame rearrangements. These files lack a portion of the clones; in checked studies, under half of the deficit traces to unresolved V genes, and the cause of the others is not known. The sample contains over 100,000 clones, 70% to 90% of them found a single time. The ten largest make up under 8% of the sample. The sequencing here drew on peripheral blood, taken from a patient treated with radiotherapy plus ipilimumab. The receptors shown here come from a human donor with non-small cell lung cancer that progressed on radiotherapy plus ipilimumab.

CDR3 region: CASSPNRGGPEQFF. As DNA, the CDR3 is TGTGCCAGCAGCCCCAACCGAGGGGGGCCGGAGCAGTTCTTC. This rearrangement joins TRBV7-3 to TRBJ2-1, with D possibly called TRBD1 or TRBD2 (6 bases each). V gave up 5 bases and J gave up 10 bases, with 18 bases separating them. CDR1 and CDR2 from the germline V gene are SGHTA and FQGTGA. The CDR3 covers 14 residues. Full variable domain (rest looked up from reference TRBV7-3 and TRBJ2-1): GAGVSQTPSNKVTEKGKYVELRCDPISGHTALYWYRQSLGQGPEFLIYFQGTGAADDSGLPNDRFFAVRPEGSVSTLKIQRTERGDSAVYLCASSPNRGGPEQFFGPGTRLTVL.

This chain joins TRBV5-1 and TRBJ2-1; 11 bases are shared with TRBD2. V shed 5 bases, J shed 0 bases, and the junction held 4 bases outside the gene matches. CDR1 SGHRS and CDR2 YFSETQ come from the germline V gene. This CDR3 spans 16 amino acids. Here the CDR3 reads CASRNGLAGSYNEQFF. The CDR3 DNA is TGCGCCAGCAGAAACGGACTAGCGGGCTCCTACAATGAGCAGTTCTTC.

This sequence joins TRBV5-5 and TRBJ2-7, with 9 bases matching TRBD2. Germline V CDR1 and CDR2: SGHKS, YYEKEE (reference sequence). This CDR3 contains 18 residues. The J segment lost 1 base and the V segment lost 5 bases, leaving 16 bases of the junction unmatched. The CDR3 DNA reads TGTGCCAGCAGGCCCTCGAGCGGGAGGAGTAAACCTTCCTACGAGCAGTACTTC. Encoded protein: CASRPSSGRSKPSYEQYF.

The V call is TRBV18, the J call TRBJ2-7; TRBD2 matches at 11 bases. The CDR3 runs 14 residues. CDR1 KGHSH and CDR2 LQKENI come from the germline V gene. Unmatched junction bases numbered 3, after V lost 3 bases and J lost 5 bases. DNA of the CDR3: TGTGCCAGCTCACCTCAACTAGCGGGAGACGAGCAGTACTTC. Residues: CASSPQLAGDEQYF.

This clone was observed once. This chain joins TRBV5-1 and TRBJ2-1, with D perhaps TRBD2 (6 bases). Trimming removed 1 base at V and 6 bases at J, with 14 bases between. The CDR3 is 15 residues long. CDR1 and CDR2 from the germline V gene are SGHRS and YFSETQ. The CDR3 DNA reads as TGCGCCAGCAGCTTGAGAACGGGAGCGGTCAATGAGCAGTTCTTC. This sequence encodes CASSLRTGAVNEQFF.

V gene TRBV28 combines with J gene TRBJ1-2; D call uncertain. CDR1 MDHEN and CDR2 SYDVKM come from the germline V gene. The germline V and J ends were trimmed by 6 bases and 4 bases, with 9 bases remaining between them. The CDR3 is 12 residues long. The CDR3 loop is CASRKGFYGYTF. CDR3 bases: TGTGCCAGCAGGAAGGGTTTCTATGGCTACACCTTC.

The chain couples TRBV10-2 to TRBJ1-1, with D perhaps matching TRBD1 (6 bases). The CDR3 has 12 residues. Looked up from germline, CDR1 is WSHSY and CDR2 is SAAADI. V lost 9 bases and J 4 bases, leaving 12 bases between the germline ends. Written as DNA, the CDR3 is TGCGCCAGTAACAGGGTGGGCACTGAAGCTTTCTTT. It yields the protein CASNRVGTEAFF.

For this clone: Mismatch with germline at one junction end may stem from a read error. The CDR3 protein is CASSPQIRGLPPSNTGELFF. DNA for the CDR3: TGTGCTAGCAGCCCTCAAATCAGGGGCCTCCCGCCCTCGAACACCGGGGAGCTGTTTTTT. This chain uses TRBV7-7 with TRBJ2-2; perhaps TRBD1 as D (6 bases). Germline V gene lookup returns CDR1 SSHAT and CDR2 FNYEAQ (reference sequence). The length of the CDR3 is 20 residues.

The chain uses TRBV10-2 and TRBJ2-1; TRBD2 agrees at 8 bases. This CDR3 region has 15 residues. J gave up 8 bases and V 2 bases, and 8 bases lay outside the gene matches. Germline V gene sequence: CDR1 WSHSY, CDR2 SAAADI. The CDR3 coding sequence is TGCGCCAGCAGTGAGAGCGGGAGTAAGGGCCATGAGCAGTTCTTC. Encoded protein: CASSESGSKGHEQFF.

J is TRBJ2-2 and V is TRBV19; 8 bases are shared with TRBD2. CDR3 size: 18 residues. The germline CDR1 and CDR2 sequences are LNHDA and SQIVND (reference sequence). V was clipped by 5 bases and J by 5 bases; unmatched bases: 16. Here the CDR3 DNA reads TGTGCCAGTAGTTGGACTAGCAGAAAGCTAGCGGGTACCGGGGAGCTGTTTTTT. Its protein is CASSWTSRKLAGTGELFF.

The CDR3 here is CASSPRTGVSDYGYTF. CDR3 DNA: TGCGCCAGCAGCCCGAGGACAGGGGTTTCTGACTATGGCTACACCTTC. J is TRBJ1-2 and V is TRBV5-1; 9 positions match TRBD1. The CDR3 sequence is 16 residues long. From germline, CDR1 is SGHRS and CDR2 YFSETQ. V gave up 4 bases and J gave up 3 bases; unmatched junction bases: 10.

The chain recombines TRBV18 with TRBJ2-1; 10 nucleotides match TRBD1. This CDR3 contains 15 residues. J gave up 2 bases and V 3 bases, and 1 base lay outside the gene matches. From germline, CDR1 is KGHSH and CDR2 LQKENI. The CDR3 nucleotides are TGTGCCAGCTCACCGGGACAGGGGCCCTACAATGAGCAGTTCTTC. It specifies CASSPGQGPYNEQFF. The variable domain in full, with the rest retrieved from reference TRBV18 and TRBJ2-1, is NAGVMQNPRHLVRRRGQEARLRCSPMKGHSHVYWYRQLPEEGLKFMVYLQKENIIDESGMPKERFSAEFPKEGPSILRIQQVVRGDSAAYFCASSPGQGPYNEQFFGPGTRLTVL.

This clone was picked up one time. The chain has TRBV29-1 and TRBJ1-1; TRBD1 matches 11 bases. Germline CDR1 is SQVTM and CDR2 is ANQGSEA. The CDR3 sequence is 13 residues long. CDR3 coding DNA: TGCAGTGGACAGGGGGCTGTCGACACTGAAGCTTTCTTT. This translates into CSGQGAVDTEAFF.

This chain joins TRBV2 and TRBJ1-2; D unclear. Germline loops: CDR1 SNHLY, CDR2 FYNNEI. This CDR3 region has 14 residues. The V end lost 6 bases, the J end lost 0 bases, and 11 bases lay between the germline ends. The CDR3 region is CASSLTASNYGYTF. CDR3 DNA: TGTGCCAGCAGCTTGACCGCTTCTAACTATGGCTACACCTTC.

The CDR3 loop reads CASSQEVSGNYEQYF. The DNA of the CDR3 is TGTGCCAGCAGCCAAGAGGTTAGCGGGAATTACGAGCAGTACTTC. The chain carries TRBV4-2 and TRBJ2-7, with TRBD2 matching 8 bases. V gave up 0 bases and J gave up 4 bases; unmatched junction bases: 5. The germline V gene has CDR1 LGHNA and CDR2 YNFKEQ. The CDR3 has 15 residues.

Note on this clone: Relative to the germline gene, one junction end is altered; a read error may explain this. The chain joins TRBV14 to TRBJ2-2; TRBD2 matches 12 bases. CDR1 and CDR2 (germline): SGHDN, FVKESK. This CDR3 contains 18 residues. CDR3 sequence: CASSKEKRLAGETGELFF. The CDR3 DNA reads as TGTGCCAGCAGCAAAGAAAAACGACTAGCGGGAGAAACCGGGGAGCTGTTTTTT.

The chain carries TRBV7-2 and TRBJ1-2; 8 bases map to TRBD1. V lost 4 bases, J lost 8 bases, and 9 bases stayed unmatched. CDR1 and CDR2 from the germline V gene are SGHTA and FQGNSA. The CDR3 sequence is 14 residues long. The CDR3 protein is CASSWGTGGRGYTF. CDR3 in DNA: TGTGCCAGCAGCTGGGGGACAGGCGGTCGGGGCTACACCTTC.

The chain has TRBV29-1 and TRBJ2-1; no definite D call. V was cut by 6 bases and J by 0 bases, with 3 bases left in between. The germline CDR1 and CDR2 sequences are SQVTM and ANQGSEA. This CDR3 is built from 11 residues. CDR3 bases: TGCAGCGTCTCCTCCTACAATGAGCAGTTCTTC. Translating it yields CSVSSYNEQFF.

The CDR3 protein is CASSLSKGRQETQYF. CDR3 DNA: TGTGCCAGCAGTTTATCTAAGGGGCGCCAAGAGACCCAGTACTTC. J is TRBJ2-5 and V is TRBV27; D possibly corresponds to TRBD1 (5 bases). CDR3 length: 15 residues. The ends were cut back, 0 bases at V and 1 base at J, with 9 bases in the middle. In germline, CDR1 is MNHEY, CDR2 SMNVEV (reference sequence).

This sequence joins TRBV5-1 and TRBJ1-2; no definite D call. The CDR3 consists of 11 residues. V gave up 9 bases and J gave up 5 bases, with 11 bases separating them. CDR1 and CDR2 (germline): SGHRS, YFSETQ. CDR3 sequence reads: CANPQSYGYTF. The DNA for the CDR3 is TGCGCCAACCCGCAGTCTTATGGCTACACCTTC.

This rearrangement joins TRBV6-1 to TRBJ1-5; D is undetermined. This CDR3 spans 13 amino acids. V was pared by 7 bases and J by 6 bases, with 13 bases between. Germline values: CDR1 MNHNS, CDR2 SASEGT. The CDR3, as DNA: TGTGCCAGCATAGGACCCTTAGGTCAGCCCCAGCATTTT. Its translation is CASIGPLGQPQHF.